The 15 T cell receptor beta chains presented below share a single source sample, sequenced in a study of blood T cell repertoires in COVID-19. Sequencing used immunoSEQ multiplex PCR; TCRdb keeps in-frame clones, though not all of them. The sample shows 200,000 to 250,000 clones, around 85% of them seen only once. Sequencing was carried out using PBMCs or T cells enriched from blood (not recorded which). The receptors stem from a man aged 35-49 years who had recovered from COVID-19.

The rearrangement links TRBV11-3 to TRBJ1-3, with unresolved D. V shed 0 bases and J shed 0 bases, with 6 bases lying between them. Germline CDR1 reads SGHNT; CDR2 reads YENEEA. The CDR3 runs to 15 residues. The chain's CDR3 is CASSLEGSSGNTIYF. In DNA, the CDR3 is TGTGCCAGCAGCTTAGAGGGGAGCTCTGGAAACACCATATATTTT.

This clone was counted between two and nine times. The rearrangement uses TRBV11-1 and TRBJ2-7; TRBD1 might be the D (5 bases). The V and J ends lost 4 bases and 1 base respectively, with 8 bases between them. This CDR3 is 13 amino acids long. Germline CDR1 SGHAT, CDR2 FQDESV (reference sequence). CDR3 in amino acids: CASSSDRSYEQYF. CDR3 DNA sequence: TGTGCCAGCAGCTCCGACAGATCCTACGAGCAGTACTTC.

The V and J genes are TRBV5-1 and TRBJ2-2; D is uncertain. Germline lookup yields CDR1 SGHRS and CDR2 YFSETQ. Between the trimmed V and J ends, which lost 1 base and 5 bases, there was a span of 6 bases. This CDR3 spans 13 amino acids. CDR3 amino acids: CASSLPRTGELFF. The CDR3 DNA sequence: TGCGCCAGCAGCTTGCCACGGACCGGGGAGCTGTTTTTT.

This clone showed up just a few times. The V gene is TRBV3-1 (or the pseudogene TRBV3-2), the J gene TRBJ1-6, with TRBD1 matching 9 bases. Per germline, CDR1 LGHDT and CDR2 YNNKEL (reference sequence). V shed 1 base, J shed 7 bases, and the junction held 11 bases outside the gene matches. This CDR3 has 18 amino acids. The CDR3, as DNA: TGTGCCAGCAGCCAAGGTTTCTCGACAGGGGGTTGGAATTCACCCCTCCACTTT. The encoded protein is CASSQGFSTGGWNSPLHF.

J is TRBJ2-7 and V is TRBV7-9, with 11 bases aligning to TRBD2. The germline V gene encodes CDR1 SEHNR and CDR2 FQNEAQ (reference sequence). With V trimmed by 5 bases and J by 3 bases, 6 bases remained unmatched. The CDR3 loop spans 15 amino acids. The CDR3 reads CASSPLGLADYEQYF. In DNA, the CDR3 is TGTGCCAGCAGCCCGCTGGGACTAGCGGACTACGAGCAGTACTTC.

This rearrangement joins TRBV7-6 to TRBJ2-1; TRBD2 aligns across 9 bases. CDR3 length: 14 residues. Germline V CDR1 and CDR2: SGHVS, FNYEAQ. V dropped 5 bases and J dropped 12; count of bases not matched to a gene: 11. The CDR3 DNA sequence: TGTGCCAGCAGCCAGGGACTAGCTGTAATGCCGCAGTTCTTC. Its protein is CASSQGLAVMPQFF.

This chain joins TRBV10-3 and TRBJ2-1, with D possibly matching TRBD2 (5 bases). Germline CDR1 ENHRY, CDR2 SYGVKD. The ends were cut back, 7 bases at V and 5 bases at J, with 12 bases in the middle. The CDR3 totals 13 residues. CDR3 DNA: TGTGCCATCAACCAGCGGCAAGACAATGAGCAGTTCTTC. Protein product: CAINQRQDNEQFF.

The V and J genes are TRBV20-1 and TRBJ1-5, with unresolved D. V shed 3 bases and J shed 4 bases, with 7 bases lying between them. The germline V gene has CDR1 DFQATT and CDR2 SNEGSKA (reference sequence). CDR3 length: 12 residues. CDR3 protein: CSASTRNQPQHF. The CDR3 region has the DNA TGCAGTGCTAGTACGAGGAATCAGCCCCAGCATTTT.

This chain uses TRBV12-5 with TRBJ2-7; D remains unclear. From germline, CDR1 is LGHNT and CDR2 FRNRAP. CDR3 length: 11 residues. Trimming removed 4 bases from V and 3 bases from J, with 4 bases in between. The CDR3 region is CASGSHYEQYF. The CDR3 nucleotides are TGTGCTAGTGGTTCCCACTACGAGCAGTACTTC.

This sequence joins TRBV6-2 or TRBV6-3 and TRBJ2-5; D gene uncertain. The germline gives CDR1 MNHEY, CDR2 SVGEGT. The CDR3 contains 13 residues. Trimming shortened V by 2 bases and J by 2 bases, and 6 bases separated the two germline ends. CDR3 in amino acids: CASSYLGQETQYF. The CDR3 DNA reads TGTGCCAGCAGTTACCTAGGACAAGAGACCCAGTACTTC.

The V and J genes are TRBV6-1 and TRBJ1-1; no clear D. Germline V gene lookup returns CDR1 MNHNS and CDR2 SASEGT. The CDR3 totals 14 residues. V was shortened by 3 bases and J by 3 bases, with 11 bases between the two germline ends. CDR3 amino acids: CASSEAGGYTEAFF. For the CDR3, the DNA is TGTGCCAGCAGTGAGGCCGGAGGGTACACTGAAGCTTTCTTT.

This clone has only one observation. CDR3 sequence (DNA): TGTGCCAGCAGCATTGGGCTAGCGACTGGGGATGAGCAGTTCTTC. Translated: CASSIGLATGDEQFF. J is TRBJ2-1 and V is TRBV7-8; a possible D gene is TRBD2 (6 bases). Germline V gene sequence: CDR1 SGHVS, CDR2 FQNEAQ. Between the trimmed V and J ends, which lost 5 bases and 8 bases, there was a span of 19 bases. This CDR3 region has 15 residues.

The chain combines TRBV10-3 with TRBJ2-5; 7 bases line up with TRBD2. J gave up 4 bases and V 10 bases, and 12 bases lay outside the gene matches. Germline loops: CDR1 ENHRY, CDR2 SYGVKD. The CDR3 contains 14 residues. Here the CDR3 reads CATAWGGGGETQYF. The DNA of the CDR3 is TGTGCCACTGCCTGGGGCGGGGGAGGAGAGACCCAGTACTTC.

This clone was detected a few times. The chain links TRBV4-2 to TRBJ1-1; D remains ambiguous. V was trimmed by 0 bases and J by 4 bases, leaving 18 bases between them. CDR3 length: 17 residues. The V gene's germline CDR1 is LGHNA and CDR2 YNFKEQ. The CDR3 region is CASSQDESVAGSTEAFF. The CDR3 DNA reads TGTGCCAGCAGCCAAGATGAATCGGTTGCAGGTAGCACTGAAGCTTTCTTT.

This chain links TRBV2 with TRBJ2-2, with D tentatively TRBD2 (6 bases). The CDR3 is made up of 16 amino acids. Per germline, CDR1 SNHLY and CDR2 FYNNEI. V lost 8 bases and J 0 bases, leaving 16 bases between the germline ends. The CDR3 DNA follows: TGTGCCAGCGCCGACGGGAGCGGAGCGAACACCGGGGAGCTGTTTTTT. Amino acid sequence: CASADGSGANTGELFF.